These 24 T cell receptor beta chains were sequenced from one sample in a study of blood T cell repertoires in COVID-19 (dated by TCRdb to the early 2020s). Libraries were constructed by the immunoSEQ multiplex PCR assay. TCRdb carries this immuneACCESS record with in-frame sequences only. Its versions omit some clonotypes, under half of them owing to an unresolved V gene in the studies checked, with the rest unexplained. The table for this sample lists tens of thousands of clones; 80% to 90% of them were counted only once. 7% to 9% of the sample is in the top ten clones. Sequenced: peripheral blood. These receptors were taken from a human donor with acute or convalescent COVID-19. The donor label of this sample is uncertain.

The chain recombines TRBV9 with TRBJ1-1; weak D call: TRBD1 (6 bases). This CDR3 region has 15 residues. Per germline, CDR1 SGDLS and CDR2 YYNGEE. Trimming left V 4 bases short and J 7 bases short, with 20 bases between. Here the CDR3 reads CASSYKQGSGNEAFF. Here the CDR3 DNA reads TGTGCCAGCAGCTATAAACAGGGCAGCGGGAATGAAGCTTTCTTT.

V and J are TRBV30 and TRBJ2-1; TRBD2 agrees at 13 bases. CDR3 size: 14 residues. Germline CDR1 is GTSNPN and CDR2 is SVGIG (reference sequence). The J segment lost 8 bases and the V segment lost 3 bases, leaving 4 bases of the junction unmatched. Here the CDR3 DNA reads TGTGCCTGGAGCAGGACTAGCGGGGGAGATGAGCAGTTCTTC. As protein: CAWSRTSGGDEQFF.

The V call is TRBV28, the J call TRBJ2-1, with 13 bases matching TRBD2. The CDR3 is 17 amino acids. V shed 7 bases, J shed 4 bases, and the junction held 10 bases outside the gene matches. CDR1 and CDR2 (germline): MDHEN, SYDVKM. The CDR3 protein is CASISLGTSGMYNEQFF. CDR3 DNA: TGTGCCAGCATCTCGTTAGGGACTAGCGGGATGTACAATGAGCAGTTCTTC.

The CDR3 sequence: CASSPRANSYNEQFF. The CDR3 nucleotides are TGTGCCAGCAGCCCGCGGGCTAATTCCTACAATGAGCAGTTCTTC. The rearrangement joins TRBV27 to TRBJ2-1; possible D gene TRBD2, 5 bases. V lost 6 bases, J lost 1 base, and 13 bases lay in between. Per germline, CDR1 MNHEY and CDR2 SMNVEV (reference sequence). The CDR3 covers 15 residues.

This clone was seen a handful of times. The V and J genes are TRBV2 and TRBJ1-2; possible D gene TRBD1, 6 bases. The CDR3 has 14 amino acids. CDR1 SNHLY and CDR2 FYNNEI come from the germline V gene. V shed 7 bases and J shed 0 bases, with 12 bases lying between them. This chain's CDR3 is CASTGTPANYGYTF. CDR3 nucleotide sequence: TGTGCCAGCACGGGGACACCAGCTAACTATGGCTACACCTTC.

V usage is TRBV19 and J usage is TRBJ2-5; 8 bases line up with TRBD1. V was pared by 5 bases and J by 5 bases, with 7 bases of the junction left unmatched. Germline V lookup: CDR1 LNHDA, CDR2 SQIVND (reference sequence). The CDR3 runs 14 residues. The CDR3 is CASSSGQGWETQYF. Written as DNA, the CDR3 is TGTGCCAGTAGTTCAGGACAGGGCTGGGAGACCCAGTACTTC.

The gene calls are TRBV5-1 and TRBJ2-2, with 8 bases matching TRBD1. CDR1 and CDR2 (germline): SGHRS, YFSETQ. The V and J ends lost 1 base and 4 bases, in that order; junction bases with no gene match: 9. The CDR3 runs to 17 residues. CDR3 in DNA: TGCGCCAGCAGCTTGTCTTCCAGGACAGGGTTCACCGGGGAGCTGTTTTTT. This codes for CASSLSSRTGFTGELFF.

This clone was seen once. This chain links TRBV5-8 with TRBJ1-1; no clear D. Germline CDR1 SGHTS, CDR2 YDEGEE. Between the trimmed V and J ends, which lost 2 bases and 0 bases, there was a span of 8 bases. CDR3 length equals 14 residues. Here the CDR3 DNA reads TGTGCCAGCAGCTTTCGGGGTTTGAACACTGAAGCTTTCTTT. Its translation is CASSFRGLNTEAFF.

The V gene is TRBV9, the J gene TRBJ1-3; tentatively, D is TRBD1 (6 bases). V dropped 2 bases and J dropped 2 bases, with 11 bases sitting between them. The CDR3 is made up of 15 amino acids. Germline CDR1 SGDLS, CDR2 YYNGEE. The CDR3 reads CASSVQGYTGNTIYF. The CDR3 DNA follows: TGTGCCAGCAGCGTCCAGGGGTACACTGGAAACACCATATATTTT.

The rearrangement uses TRBV19 and TRBJ2-7; the D is unclear. The V end lost 1 base, the J end lost 2 bases, and 6 bases lay between the germline ends. There are 13 residues in the CDR3. Germline V gives CDR1 LNHDA, CDR2 SQIVND (reference sequence). The CDR3: CASSIAPAYEQYF. The CDR3 DNA follows: TGTGCCAGTAGTATAGCGCCGGCCTACGAGCAGTACTTC.

The chain uses TRBV7-2 and TRBJ2-7, with 10 positions matching TRBD1. Trimming took 7 bases from V and 3 from J; bases not matched to a gene: 9. Germline V gene sequence: CDR1 SGHTA, CDR2 FQGNSA. The CDR3 has 15 amino acids. CDR3 amino acids: CASNRRTGGNYEQYF. In DNA, the CDR3 is TGTGCCAGCAACCGACGGACAGGGGGAAACTACGAGCAGTACTTC. Supplemented by reference TRBV7-2 and TRBJ2-7, the full variable domain reads GAGVSQSPSNKVTEKGKDVELRCDPISGHTALYWYRQSLGQGLEFLIYFQGNSAPDKSGLPSDRFSAERTGGSVSTLTIQRTQQEDSAVYLCASNRRTGGNYEQYFGPGTRLTVT.

The V gene is TRBV4-1, the J gene TRBJ2-7; TRBD2 is a possible D gene (6 bases). V lost 0 bases and J lost 3, with 12 bases in between. This CDR3 region has 15 residues. Germline CDR1 MGHRA, CDR2 YSYEKL. DNA of the CDR3: TGCGCCAGCAGCCAAGATTCAGGGACTGGCTACGAGCAGTACTTC. As protein: CASSQDSGTGYEQYF.

The chain employs TRBV28 and TRBJ1-6, with a tentative D call TRBD1 (5 bases). This CDR3 contains 16 residues. CDR1 and CDR2 (germline): MDHEN, SYDVKM. Trimming pared 4 bases from V and 7 bases from J, leaving 17 bases between. CDR3 sequence: CASSSPVTAINSPLHF. For the CDR3, the DNA is TGTGCCAGCAGTTCCCCCGTGACAGCCATCAATTCACCCCTCCACTTT.

The J gene is TRBJ1-2, the V gene TRBV28; 8 bases map to TRBD1. V was clipped by 6 bases and J by 3 bases; unmatched bases: 3. CDR3 length: 13 residues. Per germline, CDR1 MDHEN and CDR2 SYDVKM. The CDR3: CASRMTGDYGYTF. The CDR3 bases are TGTGCCAGCAGGATGACAGGGGACTATGGCTACACCTTC.

The chain combines TRBV7-9 with TRBJ1-1, with D possibly TRBD1 on 5 matching bases. From germline, CDR1 is SEHNR and CDR2 FQNEAQ (reference sequence). This CDR3 contains 17 residues. V lost 4 bases and J lost 0, with 18 bases in between. CDR3 amino acids: CASSSPPGSRMNTEAFF. CDR3 in DNA: TGTGCCAGCAGCTCGCCCCCAGGGTCCCGGATGAACACTGAAGCTTTCTTT.

This chain uses TRBV28 with TRBJ1-1; 10 nucleotides line up with TRBD1. V trimming: 9 bases; J trimming: 0 bases; junction bases outside the gene matches: 19. The germline gives CDR1 MDHEN, CDR2 SYDVKM. This CDR3 has 19 residues. CDR3 residues: CASRLDLTGGRGVNTEAFF. The CDR3 DNA reads as TGTGCCAGTCGTCTTGATCTGACAGGGGGCAGGGGGGTGAACACTGAAGCTTTCTTT.

This chain joins TRBV7-9 and TRBJ2-5; D not certain. This CDR3 contains 18 residues. Trimming pared 1 base from V and 2 bases from J, leaving 20 bases between. Germline-derived CDR1 and CDR2 are SEHNR and FQNEAQ (reference sequence). CDR3 amino acids: CASSLETPLYRPQETQYF. As DNA, the CDR3 is TGTGCCAGCAGCTTAGAAACTCCCCTATACAGACCACAAGAGACCCAGTACTTC.

V is TRBV7-2 and J is TRBJ1-1; unclear D gene. CDR3 size: 15 residues. The germline V and J ends were trimmed by 1 base and 1 base, with 10 bases remaining between them. CDR1 is SGHTA, CDR2 FQGNSA, per germline. CDR3 nucleotides: TGTGCCAGCAGCTTAGTAGGAACAGCGAACACTGAAGCTTTCTTT. Amino acids: CASSLVGTANTEAFF.

The CDR3 bases are TGCAGCGTTGAAGATCAAGGGAACAGGGGAGTCTACAATGAGCAGTTCTTC. It encodes CSVEDQGNRGVYNEQFF. This chain joins TRBV29-1 and TRBJ2-1; 7 bases match TRBD1. Germline CDR1 is SQVTM and CDR2 is ANQGSEA. Trimming at V came to 0 bases and at J to 3 bases, leaving 11 bases not matched to a gene. This CDR3 region has 17 residues.

The V call is TRBV2, the J call TRBJ2-1, with 8 bases that match TRBD1. In germline, CDR1 is SNHLY, CDR2 FYNNEI. This CDR3 is 15 amino acids long. V lost 4 bases to trimming and J lost 6 bases; unmatched junction nucleotides: 8. The CDR3 bases are TGTGCCAGCAGTGTGCAGGGGGCGGTTTCCAATGAGCAGTTCTTC. It is translated as CASSVQGAVSNEQFF. The entire variable domain, with the rest obtained from reference TRBV2 and TRBJ2-1, is as follows: EPEVTQTPSHQVTQMGQEVILRCVPISNHLYFYWYRQILGQKVEFLVSFYNNEISEKSEIFDDQFSVERPDGSNFTLKIRSTKLEDSAMYFCASSVQGAVSNEQFFGPGTRLTVL.

The chain combines TRBV6-5 with TRBJ1-1; D is perhaps TRBD1 (5 bases). Germline loops: CDR1 MNHEY, CDR2 SVGAGI. This CDR3 is built from 15 residues. Trimming stripped 5 bases from V and 5 bases from J, with 18 bases between. The CDR3 spells CASSKEGIVFTEAFF. Here the CDR3 DNA reads TGTGCCAGCAGTAAGGAGGGGATCGTATTTACTGAAGCTTTCTTT.

Of note for this clone: Distinct nucleotide sequences in the sample also encode this CDR3. V usage is TRBV28 and J usage is TRBJ2-1, with TRBD2 as a possible D gene (5 bases). Trimming took 3 bases from V and 3 from J, leaving 6 bases between them. From germline, CDR1 is MDHEN and CDR2 SYDVKM. The CDR3 covers 13 residues. In DNA, the CDR3 is TGTGCCAGCAGTTTGGACTTCTACAATGAGCAGTTCTTC. As protein: CASSLDFYNEQFF.

This clone has just a few counts. The V and J genes are TRBV25-1 and TRBJ2-7; D possibly corresponds to TRBD1 (5 bases). Germline CDR1 is MGHDK and CDR2 is SYGVNS. V was pared by 5 bases and J by 0 bases, with 14 bases between. The CDR3 spans 15 residues. The CDR3 nucleotides are TGTGCCAGCAGTACCCGACAGACGAGCTCCTACGAGCAGTACTTC. Its protein is CASSTRQTSSYEQYF.

V is TRBV2 and J is TRBJ1-2, with TRBD1 matching 7 bases. There are 12 residues in the CDR3. The J segment lost 11 bases and the V segment lost 4 bases, leaving 7 bases of the junction unmatched. Germline values: CDR1 SNHLY, CDR2 FYNNEI. CDR3 DNA: TGTGCCAGCAGTGTAACAGGGGTATCTTACACCTTC. Protein: CASSVTGVSYTF.